What follows are 32 T cell receptor beta chains derived from one specimen sequenced in a study of neurological immune-mediated disorders (dated by TCRdb to the late 2010s). This specimen's time point label, interpreted: longitudinal time-point 1 (baseline). Libraries were built with 5' RACE. TCRdb shows the sequencer as Illumina HiSeq 2500. The public reads were quality trimmed at Q25 with fastp and then assembled into clones with MiXCR by TCRdb, keeping productive beta chains. Rows with a matching CDR3 protein are joined into one entry that keeps the most common DNA and genes. In this sample the table shows tens of thousands of distinct CDR3 sequences, about an eighth of which occur a single time. The top ten constitute 4.6% of the sample. The sample comprised PBMCs. These receptors were taken from a female donor with HTLV-1-associated myelopathy (HAM/TSP).

This clonotype was detected many times. J is TRBJ2-1 and V is TRBV5-1; tentatively, D is TRBD1 or TRBD2 (6 bases each). Per germline, CDR1 SGHRS and CDR2 YFSETQ. The CDR3 extends over 15 amino acids. With 0 bases removed from V and 7 bases from J, the gap between germline ends came to 14 bases. Written as DNA, the CDR3 is TGCGCCAGCAGCTTGGCCCGGGGGCCGCGGAATGAGCAGTTCTTC. It specifies CASSLARGPRNEQFF.

This clonotype has a count of ten or more. The chain combines TRBV28 with TRBJ2-6; perhaps TRBD1 as D (5 bases). The V and J ends lost 2 bases and 0 bases respectively, with 14 bases between them. Germline V gene sequence: CDR1 MDHEN, CDR2 SYDVKM. The CDR3 runs to 18 residues. This CDR3 is CASSLGGQIHSGANVLTF. The CDR3 bases are TGTGCCAGCAGTTTAGGCGGACAAATTCACTCTGGGGCCAACGTCCTGACTTTC. Drawing the rest from reference TRBV28 and TRBJ2-6, the complete variable domain is DVKVTQSSRYLVKRTGEKVFLECVQDMDHENMFWYRQDPGLGLRLIYFSYDVKMKEKGDIPEGYSVSREKKERFSLILESASTNQTSMYLCASSLGGQIHSGANVLTFGAGSRLTVL.

This clonotype appeared many times. This chain links TRBV24-1 with TRBJ2-7; D unclear. The CDR3 length is 14 residues. Germline-derived CDR1 and CDR2 are KGHDR and SFDVKD. The ends were cut back, 2 bases at V and 5 bases at J, with 12 bases in the middle. Here the CDR3 DNA reads TGTGCCACCAGTGATTCGCTACTTGAACACGAGCAGTACTTC. Protein: CATSDSLLEHEQYF.

V gene TRBV14 combines with J gene TRBJ2-6, with D hard to call. The CDR3 consists of 14 residues. Germline loops: CDR1 SGHDN, CDR2 FVKESK. V was shortened by 4 bases and J by 0 bases, with 4 bases between the two germline ends. As DNA, the CDR3 is TGTGCCAGCAGCCTGCACTCTGGGGCCAACGTCCTGACTTTC. This codes for CASSLHSGANVLTF.

J is TRBJ2-3 and V is TRBV5-1; 8 nucleotides line up with TRBD1. Per germline, CDR1 SGHRS and CDR2 YFSETQ. The V gene end was trimmed by 3 bases and the J gene end by 3 bases; junction bases not matched to a gene: 3. The CDR3 is 14 amino acids. CDR3 protein: CASSWGTGTDTQYF. The CDR3 DNA is TGCGCCAGCAGCTGGGGGACAGGAACAGATACGCAGTATTTT.

Many counts were recorded for this clonotype. This sequence joins TRBV11-2 and TRBJ2-1; D unclear. The length of the CDR3 is 15 residues. V was trimmed by 5 bases and J by 1 base, leaving 12 bases between them. Germline V lookup: CDR1 SGHAT, CDR2 FQNNGV. CDR3 region: CASSREVLSYNEQFF. CDR3 coding DNA: TGTGCCAGCAGCAGAGAAGTACTTTCCTACAATGAGCAGTTCTTC.

This clonotype has a count of ten or more. The chain couples TRBV15 to TRBJ2-3; possibly TRBD1 for D (6 bases). From germline, CDR1 is LNHNV and CDR2 YYDKDF (reference sequence). This CDR3 comprises 14 residues. V lost 1 base to trimming and J lost 6 bases, with 11 bases between them. CDR3 nucleotides: TGTGCCACCAGCAGAGTTGGGGGCCTGGATACGCAGTATTTT. It encodes CATSRVGGLDTQYF.

At least ten counts were recorded for this clonotype. The rearrangement links TRBV10-3 to TRBJ1-2, with D possibly matching TRBD1 (5 bases). This CDR3 contains 12 residues. V was clipped by 6 bases and J by 5 bases, with 10 bases between them. Germline values: CDR1 ENHRY, CDR2 SYGVKD. CDR3 amino acids: CAISRDRYGYTF. CDR3 nucleotides: TGTGCCATCAGCCGGGACCGGTATGGCTACACCTTC.

This clonotype is medium-sized in the sample. The rearrangement joins TRBV29-1 to TRBJ2-3, with 7 bases identical to TRBD1. V was clipped by 6 bases and J by 2 bases; unmatched bases: 5. Germline CDR1 SQVTM, CDR2 ANQGSEA. This CDR3 is 13 amino acids long. CDR3 in amino acids: CSVSQGVTDTQYF. DNA of the CDR3: TGCAGCGTCTCTCAGGGGGTCACAGATACGCAGTATTTT.

The genes are TRBV5-1 and TRBJ2-7; D remains ambiguous. Germline V gene sequence: CDR1 SGHRS, CDR2 YFSETQ. This CDR3 is 15 amino acids long. V lost 4 bases and J 3 bases, leaving 17 bases between the germline ends. CDR3 in amino acids: CASSLWGGGGYEQYF. For the CDR3, the DNA is TGCGCCAGCAGCCTCTGGGGTGGTGGTGGCTACGAGCAGTACTTC.

This clonotype was counted many times. The V gene is TRBV25-1, the J gene TRBJ1-6, with D unclear. The germline V and J ends were trimmed by 0 bases and 14 bases, with 8 bases remaining between them. CDR1 and CDR2 (germline): MGHDK, SYGVNS. CDR3 size: 12 residues. CDR3 nucleotides: TGTGCCAGCAGTGAATATGCGAGGGCCCTCCACTTT. Its translation is CASSEYARALHF.

This clonotype was counted ten times or more. The V call is TRBV5-1, the J call TRBJ2-3; no reliable D call. Germline CDR1 and CDR2: SGHRS and YFSETQ. The CDR3 consists of 12 residues. Trimming took off 4 bases at V and 4 bases at J, with 7 bases between the two ends. CDR3 region: CASSRPADTQYF. The CDR3, as DNA: TGCGCCAGCAGCCGCCCGGCAGATACGCAGTATTTT.

This clonotype appeared a few times. An end of the junction differs from the germline gene, which may be a read error. V and J are TRBV15 and TRBJ2-5; D is undetermined. The germline gives CDR1 LNHNV, CDR2 YYDKDF (reference sequence). The CDR3 length is 14 residues. In DNA, the CDR3 is TGTGCTACCAGCAGAGATAGGGTCTGGGAGACCCAGTACTTC. It codes for CATSRDRVWETQYF.

In this sample, this clonotype turned up many times. This sequence joins TRBV20-1 and TRBJ1-2; D is uncertain. The CDR3 sequence is 11 residues long. Germline V gene data show CDR1 as DFQATT and CDR2 as SNEGSKA (reference sequence). The V end was cut by 7 bases, the J end by 0 bases, with 6 bases between. The CDR3 here is CSVGTNYGYTF. The CDR3 DNA reads as TGCAGTGTTGGGACTAACTATGGCTACACCTTC.

This clonotype was recorded many times. The chain joins TRBV4-1 to TRBJ2-7, with TRBD2 matching 8 bases. Germline values: CDR1 MGHRA, CDR2 YSYEKL. The J segment lost 3 bases and the V segment lost 6 bases, leaving 10 bases of the junction unmatched. This CDR3 has 15 residues. The CDR3 region is CASRNFSGTDYEQYF. CDR3 in DNA: TGCGCCAGCAGGAATTTTAGCGGGACGGACTACGAGCAGTACTTC.

There are a few counts of this clonotype. The chain links TRBV10-3 to TRBJ2-3; D gene ambiguous. V lost 2 bases and J lost 0, with 6 bases in between. Looked up from germline, CDR1 is ENHRY and CDR2 is SYGVKD. CDR3 length equals 14 residues. The CDR3 loop is CAISEEWSTDTQYF. The DNA for the CDR3 is TGTGCCATCAGTGAGGAGTGGAGCACAGATACGCAGTATTTT.

This clonotype has ten or more counts. The rearrangement uses TRBV10-3 and TRBJ2-1; D is possibly TRBD1 (5 bases). The germline V gene has CDR1 ENHRY and CDR2 SYGVKD. V was clipped by 6 bases and J by 0 bases, with 15 bases between them. The CDR3 consists of 16 residues. Here the CDR3 DNA reads TGTGCCATCAGCGCCACGACAGCTTCCTCCTACAATGAGCAGTTCTTC. It is translated as CAISATTASSYNEQFF.

This clonotype has ten or more counts. The CDR3 is CASSQDDLKTQYF. In DNA form, the CDR3 reads TGTGCCAGCAGCCAAGATGATTTGAAGACCCAGTACTTC. The V call is TRBV4-2, the J call TRBJ2-5, with D uncertain. V was cut by 0 bases and J by 6 bases, with 8 bases left in between. CDR1 is LGHNA, CDR2 YNFKEQ, per germline. This CDR3 has 13 residues.

This clonotype was recorded only once. The V and J genes are TRBV7-3 and TRBJ2-1; D perhaps matches TRBD1 (5 bases). The CDR3 consists of 16 residues. V lost 5 bases and J lost 9, with 23 bases in between. Germline assignment: CDR1 SGHTA and CDR2 FQGTGA. The CDR3 DNA is TGTGCCAGCAGCCTCTGGCCAGGGCAGGGTTTGTCTGAGCAGTTCTTC. Protein product: CASSLWPGQGLSEQFF.

This clonotype was observed at least ten times. The rearrangement joins TRBV20-1 to TRBJ2-7, with TRBD1 identical over 10 bases. The CDR3 has 15 amino acids. Germline V gene lookup returns CDR1 DFQATT and CDR2 SNEGSKA (reference sequence). V was pared by 2 bases and J by 3 bases, with 7 bases of the junction left unmatched. The CDR3, as DNA: TGCAGTGCTAGACCACTGGGACAGGGGCGCTACGAGCAGTACTTC. It specifies CSARPLGQGRYEQYF.

V usage is TRBV6-6 and J usage is TRBJ2-7; no firm D call. The CDR3 has 13 amino acids. Trimming shortened V by 2 bases and J by 1 base, and 6 bases separated the two germline ends. From germline, CDR1 is MNHNY and CDR2 SVGAGI (reference sequence). The CDR3: CASSYTQSYEQYF. CDR3 coding DNA: TGTGCCAGCAGTTACACTCAGTCCTACGAGCAGTACTTC.

This clonotype came up many times. The chain links TRBV7-9 to TRBJ2-3; D unclear. The V gene's germline CDR1 is SEHNR and CDR2 FQNEAQ (reference sequence). The CDR3 sequence is 14 residues long. V was shortened by 5 bases and J by 2 bases, with 11 bases between the two germline ends. CDR3 amino acids: CASSPRADTDTQYF. DNA of the CDR3: TGTGCCAGCAGCCCCCGAGCAGACACAGATACGCAGTATTTT.

This clonotype was seen more than once but under ten times. The chain couples TRBV11-2 to TRBJ2-7; D is perhaps TRBD1 or TRBD2 (5 bases each). V was clipped by 1 base and J by 2 bases, with 15 bases between them. The germline gives CDR1 SGHAT, CDR2 FQNNGV. The CDR3 has 16 residues. The CDR3 sequence is CASSLVGTAGPYEQYF. CDR3 DNA sequence: TGTGCCAGCAGCTTAGTTGGGACCGCTGGACCCTACGAGCAGTACTTC. Filled out from reference TRBV11-2 and TRBJ2-7, the complete variable domain reads EAGVAQSPRYKIIEKRQSVAFWCNPISGHATLYWYQQILGQGPKLLIQFQNNGVVDDSQLPKDRFSAERLKGVDSTLKIQPAKLEDSAVYLCASSLVGTAGPYEQYFGPGTRLTVT.

In this sample, this clonotype turned up many times. The chain is built from TRBV9 and TRBJ1-2; D is perhaps TRBD1 (5 bases). This CDR3 spans 14 amino acids. Trimming shortened V by 3 bases and J by 2 bases, and 11 bases separated the two germline ends. Germline CDR1 reads SGDLS; CDR2 reads YYNGEE. The CDR3 bases are TGTGCCAGCAGCGCTTCATCAGGGAACTATGGCTACACCTTC. This translates into CASSASSGNYGYTF.

This clonotype has a count of ten or more. This rearrangement joins TRBV5-6 to TRBJ2-1; D perhaps matches TRBD1 (5 bases). V lost 0 bases and J lost 0, with 16 bases in between. The CDR3 extends over 18 amino acids. The V gene's germline CDR1 is SGHDT and CDR2 YYEEEE. CDR3 residues: CASSLEGQVSSSYNEQFF. The CDR3 coding sequence is TGTGCCAGCAGCTTGGAGGGGCAGGTATCAAGCTCCTACAATGAGCAGTTCTTC.

This clonotype came up many times. The V gene is TRBV28, the J gene TRBJ2-5; D ambiguous. This CDR3 spans 16 amino acids. Trimming left V 0 bases short and J 2 bases short, with 13 bases between. Germline V gene lookup returns CDR1 MDHEN and CDR2 SYDVKM. The CDR3 bases are TGTGCCAGCAGTTTATGTCTAATGGTCAGACAAGAGACCCAGTACTTC. This translates into CASSLCLMVRQETQYF.

Many counts were recorded for this clonotype. The rearrangement joins TRBV29-1 to TRBJ2-7; D is possibly TRBD1 (5 bases). Per germline, CDR1 SQVTM and CDR2 ANQGSEA. Between the trimmed V and J ends, which lost 4 bases and 3 bases, there was a span of 13 bases. The CDR3 covers 13 residues. DNA of the CDR3: TGCAGCGTTGGGGGCGAAATTTTCTACGAGCAGTACTTC. Protein: CSVGGEIFYEQYF.

This clonotype was found many times. This chain connects TRBV3-1 to TRBJ2-7; no definite D call. Trimming pared 0 bases from V and 6 bases from J, leaving 12 bases between. Germline lookup yields CDR1 LGHDT and CDR2 YNNKEL (reference sequence). CDR3 size: 14 residues. CDR3 DNA: TGTGCCAGCAGCCAAGATTCCCGGGCCCTCGAGCAGTACTTC. Its translation: CASSQDSRALEQYF.

At least ten counts were recorded for this clonotype. The chain carries TRBV5-5 and TRBJ2-6; 7 bases are shared with TRBD2. The CDR3 is 18 residues long. V lost 5 bases, J lost 0 bases, and 11 bases stayed unmatched. Per the germline V gene, CDR1 is SGHKS and CDR2 is YYEKEE (reference sequence). The CDR3 DNA follows: TGTGCCAGCAGGGGAGGGAGGGGACCTAGCTCTGGGGCCAACGTCCTGACTTTC. This gives the protein CASRGGRGPSSGANVLTF.

This clonotype was seen many times. The chain couples TRBV28 to TRBJ2-7, with D maybe TRBD1 (5 bases). V lost 7 bases to trimming and J lost 2 bases, with 15 bases between them. The germline V gene has CDR1 MDHEN and CDR2 SYDVKM. CDR3 length: 14 residues. CDR3 nucleotide sequence: TGTGCCAGCACGGCAGGGCTCGTCCCCTACGAGCAGTACTTC. This codes for CASTAGLVPYEQYF.

V gene TRBV6-5 combines with J gene TRBJ1-5; D is perhaps TRBD1 (5 bases). Per the germline V gene, CDR1 is MNHEY and CDR2 is SVGAGI. The CDR3 spans 15 residues. The germline V and J ends were trimmed by 6 bases and 1 base, with 13 bases remaining between them. CDR3 DNA: TGTGCCAGCAGAACTCAGGGAGAGAGCAATCAGCCCCAGCATTTT. Translating it yields CASRTQGESNQPQHF.

A word on this clonotype: This could be a read error, since a much larger clone is one nucleotide away. The chain recombines TRBV3-1 with TRBJ1-5; 8 bases map to TRBD1. The length of the CDR3 is 13 residues. Per the germline V gene, CDR1 is LGHDT and CDR2 is YNNKEL (reference sequence). CDR3 nucleotides: TGTGCCAACAGCCAAGACAGGGGCCAGCCCCAGCATTTT. Translating gives CANSQDRGQPQHF. Full variable domain (outside the CDR3, taken from reference TRBV3-1 and TRBJ1-5): DTAVSQTPKYLVTQMGNDKSIKCEQNLGHDTMYWYKQDSKKFLKIMFSYNNKELIINETVPNRFSPKSPDKAHLNLHINSLELGDSAVYFCANSQDRGQPQHFGDGTRLSIL.